This TCR beta chain is from a study of regulatory T cells in long-lasting Graves disease. In the case of this clonotype: The antigen is not known. A much larger clone lies one base from this, so it may be a read error.

CDR3-region Arm-PCR and iRepertoire HTBI primers produced the TCR beta libraries. TCRdb passed the multiplex PCR reads through MiXCR, listing each CDR3 protein once. The sample comprises almost 450,000 distinct CDR3 sequences, approximately 16% of which are singletons, and around a tenth rests with the top ten. Described time point: newly diagnosed GD, antithyroid drugs for less than 3 months. The TCR library was prepared using RNA isolated from PBMCs. Study-wide points: Persistent disease preferred TRBV28, TRBJ1-2 and TRBJ2-5. The TCR repertoire of persistent Graves' patients was less diverse than that of newly diagnosed ones.

CDR3 length: 15 residues. Per the germline V gene, CDR1 is MNHEY and CDR2 is SMNVEV (reference sequence). Trimming cost V 6 bases and J 7 bases, with 22 bases left between them. This sample also belongs to another study, concerning T cells in Graves' hyperthyroidism and ophthalmopathy. As reported in that work: Each diagnosis was grounded in clinical symptoms, serum thyroxine and TRAb, thyroid ultrasound, and orbital computed tomography. An initial round of RT-PCR targeting the TCR CDR3 relied on the HTBI primer set.

The sequences come from peripheral blood mononuclear cells (PBMCs), collected at new diagnosis, from a patient treated with antithyroid drugs. The source is a woman aged 25 to 45 with Graves disease. This sequence joins TRBV27 and TRBJ2-7; no firm D call. The CDR3 nucleotides are TGTGCCAGCAGGGGGTGGGCACCAGACGACAATGAGCAGTACTTC. Translating gives CASRGWAPDDNEQYF.